This is a list of T cell receptor beta chains from one sample in a study of blood T cell repertoires in COVID-19. Method: immunoSEQ multiplex PCR; TCRdb's copy keeps in-frame clones and lacks some. The sample records under 250,000 clones, 80% to 90% being singletons. Sequencing used peripheral blood. The receptors originated from a woman aged 55-69 years who had recovered from COVID-19. Both conserved end residues are part of each CDR3. Fields, in order: CDR3 DNA, CDR3 protein, V gene, J gene, D gene, clone size. A D gene is named only where the DNA matches it firmly. Clone size is stated in some rows and not others, as once, few, many or a class when expanded.

CDR3nt: TGTGCCAGCAGTTACCCCTCGACAGGGGAAGCTTTCTTT; CDR3aa: CASSYPSTGEAFF; v_gene: TRBV6-5; j_gene: TRBJ1-1; d_gene: TRBD1; abundance: -
CDR3nt: TGTGCCAGCAGCTTAGACTGGGGCGATGAGCAGTTCTTC; CDR3aa: CASSLDWGDEQFF; v_gene: TRBV7-2; j_gene: TRBJ2-1; d_gene: -; abundance: -
CDR3nt: TGTGCCAGCACTCCTCGGCAGGGTAATTTTCCCCTCCACTTT; CDR3aa: CASTPRQGNFPLHF; v_gene: TRBV6-5; j_gene: TRBJ1-6; d_gene: -; abundance: -
CDR3nt: TGTGCCAGCAGTTTAAGCGGACAGCTATTCTCTGGAAACACCATATATTTT; CDR3aa: CASSLSGQLFSGNTIYF; v_gene: TRBV28; j_gene: TRBJ1-3; d_gene: -; abundance: -
CDR3nt: TGTGCCAGCAGTTACCGCAGACAGGGGGCGAACTATGGCTACACCTTC; CDR3aa: CASSYRRQGANYGYTF; v_gene: TRBV6-6; j_gene: TRBJ1-2; d_gene: TRBD1; abundance: -
CDR3nt: TGTGCCAGCAGTCCTAGAGACTCAACTAGCGGGGCTGGGGATACGCAGTATTTT; CDR3aa: CASSPRDSTSGAGDTQYF; v_gene: TRBV27; j_gene: TRBJ2-3; d_gene: TRBD2; abundance: -
CDR3nt: TGTGCCATCAGTGCAGGGGCCCCTCCACTCTCCTACGAGCAGTACTTC; CDR3aa: CAISAGAPPLSYEQYF; v_gene: TRBV10-3; j_gene: TRBJ2-7; d_gene: -; abundance: -
CDR3nt: TGCGCCAGCAGCTACACCTCCGGACAGACTAACTATGGCTACACCTTC; CDR3aa: CASSYTSGQTNYGYTF; v_gene: TRBV5-1; j_gene: TRBJ1-2; d_gene: -; abundance: -
CDR3nt: TGTGCTAGTGGCCCCCCGGGAAACATAGATGGCTACACCTTC; CDR3aa: CASGPPGNIDGYTF; v_gene: TRBV12-5; j_gene: TRBJ1-2; d_gene: -; abundance: -
CDR3nt: TGTGCCAGCAGCTTTTCGTACTCTGGGGCCAACGTCCTGACTTTC; CDR3aa: CASSFSYSGANVLTF; v_gene: TRBV11-2; j_gene: TRBJ2-6; d_gene: -; abundance: -
CDR3nt: TGTGCCAGCAGCCAGGGAACTAACTATGGCTACACCTTC; CDR3aa: CASSQGTNYGYTF; v_gene: TRBV5-5; j_gene: TRBJ1-2; d_gene: -; abundance: -
CDR3nt: TGTGCCAGCAGTGAGGGGGCGGGTCAGCCCCAGCATTTT; CDR3aa: CASSEGAGQPQHF; v_gene: TRBV6-4; j_gene: TRBJ1-5; d_gene: -; abundance: many